This TCR beta chain was captured in a study of CD8 T cells in Susac syndrome. RNA was extracted with the RNeasy kit, and a quantity of roughly 0.45 to 1 ug was reverse transcribed using random hexamers. From the immunoSEQ multiplex PCR reads, TCRdb called clonotypes with MiXCR, one entry per CDR3 protein. The table has about 300,000 distinct CDR3 sequences, roughly nine tenths seen once. Multiple sclerosis controls were treatment-naive patients with stable or active relapsing-remitting disease. This CDR3 is 14 amino acids long. V lost 3 bases and J lost 7; bases outside the gene matches: 7. Germline CDR1 GTSNPN, CDR2 SVGIG (reference sequence).

The genes are TRBV30 and TRBJ2-1; 9 nucleotides match TRBD1. The sequence was collected from a human donor with multiple sclerosis. The sample taken for sequencing was CD4+ T cells from PBMCs. In nucleotides, the CDR3 is TGTGCCTGGAGCGTTGGGACAGGGAAGAATGAGCAGTTCTTC. This sequence encodes CAWSVGTGKNEQFF. Together with reference TRBV30 and TRBJ2-1, the CDR3 gives the full variable domain: SQTIHQWPATLVQPVGSPLSLECTVEGTSNPNLYWYRQAAGRGLQLLFYSVGIGQISSEVPQNLSASRPQDRQFILSSKKLLLSDSGFYLCAWSVGTGKNEQFFGPGTRLTVL.